This T cell receptor (beta chain) was profiled in a study of control samples from healthy donors and cancer patients. Repertoires were generated with immunoSEQ multiplex PCR, while TCRdb's copy carries only in-frame clones and drops some. This table has about 54,000 clones, around 95% appearing once. CDR3 size: 12 residues. From germline, CDR1 is MDHEN and CDR2 SYDVKM. With 4 bases clipped from V and 13 bases from J, the junction kept 8 bases outside the gene matches. The chain combines TRBV28 with TRBJ1-2, with 8 bases fitting TRBD1. The sequenced material came from blood. This clonotype was obtained from a woman in her 30s in good health. CDR3 DNA: TGTGCCAGCAGTTACAGGGGGTTGGTGGGCACCTTC. Protein sequence: CASSYRGLVGTF.